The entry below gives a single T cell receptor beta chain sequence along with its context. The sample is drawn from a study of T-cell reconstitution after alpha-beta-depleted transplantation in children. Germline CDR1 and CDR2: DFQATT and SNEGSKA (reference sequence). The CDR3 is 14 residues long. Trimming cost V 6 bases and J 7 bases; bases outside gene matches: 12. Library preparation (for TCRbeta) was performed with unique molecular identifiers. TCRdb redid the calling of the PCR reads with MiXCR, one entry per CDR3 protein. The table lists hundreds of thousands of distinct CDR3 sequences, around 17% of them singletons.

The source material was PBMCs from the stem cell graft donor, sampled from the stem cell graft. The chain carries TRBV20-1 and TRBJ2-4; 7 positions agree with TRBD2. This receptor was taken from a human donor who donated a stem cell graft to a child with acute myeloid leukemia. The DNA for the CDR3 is TGCAGTGCCCCGCCGGGGGGAAGGTTGAACATTCAGTACTTC. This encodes CSAPPGGRLNIQYF.